This TCR beta chain was sequenced in a study of T cells in Graves' hyperthyroidism and ophthalmopathy (dated by TCRdb to about 2019). As for the study more broadly: To identify TCR V-J signatures that set the groups apart, the researchers used a discovery cohort of about a hundred patients, made up of under 50 with Graves' ophthalmopathy and about 60 with stable Graves' hyperthyroidism. After sampling, hyperthyroidism patients received methimazole starting at 30 mg daily, and ophthalmopathy patients received high-dose intravenous methylprednisolone. In more than 5 Graves' hyperthyroidism patients, the study also compared T-cell repertoires from thyroid tissue with T-cell repertoires from blood. An independent validation cohort of fewer than 20 hyperthyroidism patients and about 15 patients who later progressed to ophthalmopathy tested prospective prediction of ophthalmopathy. TCR Vbeta CDR3 sequencing of roughly 140 peripheral blood samples (over 40 ophthalmopathy, approximately 80 hyperthyroidism and roughly 17 progressor patients) is reported in the paper. The roughly 100 discovery patients were divided at random into training and test sets in a 7:3 ratio. Overall study outcomes, separate from this receptor: Blood samples also contained most of the expanded thyroid clonotypes (frequency above 0.001), which suggests that blood repertoires may reflect thyroid immune responses. In validation, the model predicted progression to ophthalmopathy a median of approximately 6.6 months before onset, with approximately 70% sensitivity and roughly 77% specificity. Sample size was not statistically predetermined, and investigators were not blinded to group allocation. In cross-validation, a model built on a 13 V-J signature told ophthalmopathy apart from stable hyperthyroidism with less than 90% sensitivity and 81% to 82% specificity, and in testing the same model reached 80%/75%.

A remark on this clonotype: The antigen it recognizes is unknown. No base qualities exist here, and no much larger clone lies one base off it.

The germline V gene encodes CDR1 SQVTM and CDR2 ANQGSEA. The cysteine opens and the phenylalanine closes a CDR3 of 13 amino acids. The entry retains the CDR3 DNA only, 39 bases that are in frame from base 1. Ends trimmed: V by 1 base, J by 4 bases; bases unmatched to a gene: 1. Amplification of TCR beta CDR3 regions was carried out from RNA transcripts. The first round of RT-PCR for the TCR CDR3 was performed with the HTBI primer set and the Qiagen OneStep RT-PCR kit. Libraries were constructed in a second round of multiplex PCR, after which size selection and purification were carried out. Libraries were sequenced paired-end with 100 bp reads on an Illumina HiSeq2000. Per the source publication's procedure: Raw data were processed with SOAPnuke, discarding reads with adapters, uncalled bases, mean Phred below 15, or no exact constant-primer or identifier match. High-quality paired reads were merged using COPE v1.2.5, and each unique nucleotide sequence was defined as a clonotype. MiTCR v1.1 was used to align clonotypes to the IMGT TRBV, TRBD and TRBJ reference segments. Analysis was restricted to V-J combinations with a frequency above 0.0001, which covered 98% to 99.2% of repertoires. A TCS score was defined as the ratio of F50 (clonal expansion) to E x V (chaos), with BLOSUM62-based TCRdist applied between CDR3 peptides within each V-J. Welch's t-statistics and random forest reduced roughly 500 V-J features to 13, which were used in a naive Bayes classifier (R e1071). The public reads were run again by TCRdb, first through fastp at Q25 and then through MiXCR, and only productive beta chains were kept. Rows with one shared CDR3 protein collapse into an entry with the most common genes and DNA. Clone size and V and J calls follow TCRdb, not the original study. This sample gives 600,000 or so distinct CDR3 sequences in total; about 43% of them show up just once. The ten top clones hold about 7.8% of the sample.

Stable Graves' hyperthyroidism was defined as the absence of progression to ophthalmopathy over 18 months of follow-up. Hyperthyroidism patients were newly diagnosed, had a disease duration of under 2 months, and were aged 18 to 65 years. The study excluded patients with uncontrolled infections, other autoimmune diseases, pregnancy or lactation. Clinical symptoms, serum thyroxine and TRAb, thyroid ultrasound, and orbital computed tomography formed the basis for the diagnoses. Trizol reagent was used to extract total RNA, and RNA quality was then checked on an Agilent 2100 Bioanalyzer. The rearranged segments are TRBV29-1 and TRBJ2-7; 10 central nucleotides agree with TRBD2. The receptor was derived from a woman aged 18-29 years with Graves' hyperthyroidism. Donor details come from another sample of the same person, matched by shared clones. Sample: peripheral blood or thyroid tissue (not recorded which). CDR3 region: CSVEGGLAYEQYF. The DNA is as follows: TGCAGCGTTGAAGGGGGACTAGCGTACGAGCAGTACTTC.